The clone carrying this TCR beta chain turned up a few times. Antigen specificity is unknown. cDNA synthesis used the whole RNA isolate, giving expressed TCRB sequences. The data were produced by immunoSEQ multiplex PCR, yet TCRdb's version contains in-frame clones alone and is incomplete. The sample consists of about 240,000 clones, 11% to 15% of them appearing once. The collection from each donor was one heparinised blood draw averaging about 116 mL. Sorted populations were all over 95% pure. This sample was included in a study of beta chain features in type 1 diabetes. Across the study: Cell yields, gender and age were comparable in patients and healthy donors. The samples had approximately 110 million sorted cells examined in all. Findings and limits, study-wide: Moderate yet significant TCRB CDR3 shortening was seen in Type 1 diabetes patients in all four CD4+ subsets.

V lost 4 bases and J 0 bases, leaving 12 bases between the germline ends. Germline V gives CDR1 MGHRA, CDR2 YSYEKL. The CDR3 runs 15 residues. The specimen was naive CD4+ T cells from blood. The sequence derives from a man between 25 and 39 years old with type 1 diabetes. The chain combines TRBV4-1 with TRBJ1-2, with D hard to call. The CDR3 bases are TGCGCCAGCAGCCCCGTTAGTCCCACTAACTATGGCTACACCTTC. Translation gives CASSPVSPTNYGYTF.